This T cell receptor (beta chain) emerged from a study of T cells after yellow fever vaccination. Notes on this clonotype: Its antigen is unidentified.

Study-level results: The CD4 compartment and the CD8 compartment contained a small share of clonotypes in common.

The CDR3 length is 13 residues. Germline V CDR1 and CDR2: DFQATT, SNEGSKA (reference sequence). V was pared by 3 bases and J by 1 base, with 9 bases between. One entry per CDR3 protein results from TCRdb running MiXCR on the 5' RACE reads. The sample shows about 510,000 distinct CDR3 sequences, around a fifth of them seen only once. This clonotype originated in a man aged 18-30 years who received the YFV17D yellow fever vaccine. This chain uses TRBV20-1 with TRBJ1-2; D is possibly TRBD1 (6 bases). The sample consisted of PBMCs, taken roughly 20 days after the first yellow fever vaccination. CDR3 loop: CSARDRLNYGYTF. CDR3 in DNA: TGCAGTGCTAGGGACAGACTTAACTATGGCTACACCTTC.